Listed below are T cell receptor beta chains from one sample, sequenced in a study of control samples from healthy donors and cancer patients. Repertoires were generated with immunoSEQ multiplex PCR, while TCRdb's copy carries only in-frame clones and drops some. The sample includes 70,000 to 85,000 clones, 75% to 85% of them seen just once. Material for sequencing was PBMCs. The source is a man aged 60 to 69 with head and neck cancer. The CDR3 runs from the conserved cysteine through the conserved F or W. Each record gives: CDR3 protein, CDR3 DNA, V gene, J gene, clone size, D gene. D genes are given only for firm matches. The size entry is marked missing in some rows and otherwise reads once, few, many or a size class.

CDR3aa: CASSEVTNTEAFF
CDR3nt: TGTGCCAGCAGTGAGGTCACCAACACTGAAGCTTTCTTT
v_gene: TRBV6-1
j_gene: TRBJ1-1
abundance: .
d_gene: .

CDR3aa: CASSPAGPWGQFF
CDR3nt: TGCGCCAGCAGCCCCGCCGGGCCCTGGGGGCAGTTCTTC
v_gene: TRBV5-1
j_gene: TRBJ2-1
abundance: .
d_gene: .

CDR3aa: CASSWEQVNQPQHF
CDR3nt: TGTGCCAGCAGTTGGGAACAGGTTAATCAGCCCCAGCATTTT
v_gene: TRBV2
j_gene: TRBJ1-5
abundance: .
d_gene: .

CDR3aa: CASSRGQGETEAFF
CDR3nt: TGTGCCAGCAGCCGCGGACAAGGAGAAACTGAAGCTTTCTTT
v_gene: TRBV4-2
j_gene: TRBJ1-1
abundance: .
d_gene: .

CDR3aa: CASSLGRTQYF
CDR3nt: TGTGCCAGCAGCTTAGGAAGAACGCAGTATTTT
v_gene: TRBV5-4
j_gene: TRBJ2-3
abundance: .
d_gene: .

CDR3aa: CASSLGGSSYNEQFF
CDR3nt: TGTGCCAGCAGTTTGGGCGGGAGCTCCTACAATGAGCAGTTCTTC
v_gene: TRBV27
j_gene: TRBJ2-1
abundance: .
d_gene: TRBD2

CDR3aa: CASSRVGLAASTDTQYF
CDR3nt: TGTGCCAGCAGCCGTGTCGGATTAGCGGCTAGCACAGATACGCAGTATTTT
v_gene: TRBV9
j_gene: TRBJ2-3
abundance: many
d_gene: .

CDR3aa: CSVGRPGFGLEQYF
CDR3nt: TGCAGCGTCGGAAGACCGGGTTTTGGGCTCGAGCAGTACTTC
v_gene: TRBV29-1
j_gene: TRBJ2-7
abundance: .
d_gene: .

CDR3aa: CASSQGDYSTDTQYF
CDR3nt: TGCGCCAGCAGCCAGGGGGACTATAGCACAGATACGCAGTATTTT
v_gene: TRBV5-1
j_gene: TRBJ2-3
abundance: .
d_gene: .

CDR3aa: CASSTGGNYNEQFF
CDR3nt: TGTGCCAGCAGCACAGGGGGGAACTACAATGAGCAGTTCTTC
v_gene: TRBV25-1
j_gene: TRBJ2-1
abundance: .
d_gene: TRBD1

CDR3aa: CASSQVGTGVYTEAFF
CDR3nt: TGTGCCAGCAGCCAAGTGGGAACAGGGGTGTATACTGAAGCTTTCTTT
v_gene: TRBV3-1/TRBV3-2
j_gene: TRBJ1-1
abundance: .
d_gene: TRBD1

CDR3aa: CASSLRVSRGYTF
CDR3nt: TGTGCCAGCAGTCTCCGGGTGTCCCGTGGCTACACCTTC
v_gene: TRBV12-3/TRBV12-4
j_gene: TRBJ1-2
abundance: .
d_gene: .

CDR3aa: CASSELAGMNEQFF
CDR3nt: TGTGCCAGCAGTGAGCTAGCGGGGATGAATGAGCAGTTCTTC
v_gene: TRBV6-1
j_gene: TRBJ2-1
abundance: .
d_gene: TRBD2

CDR3aa: CSVEKYSGNTIYF
CDR3nt: TGCAGCGTTGAGAAGTACTCTGGAAACACCATATATTTT
v_gene: TRBV29-1
j_gene: TRBJ1-3
abundance: .
d_gene: .

CDR3aa: CASGYPGEYF
CDR3nt: TGTGCTAGTGGTTACCCAGGGGAGTACTTC
v_gene: TRBV12-5
j_gene: TRBJ2-7
abundance: .
d_gene: .

CDR3aa: CATSLGGANTGELFF
CDR3nt: TGTGCCACCAGCCTCGGGGGCGCGAACACCGGGGAGCTGTTTTTT
v_gene: TRBV24-1
j_gene: TRBJ2-2
abundance: .
d_gene: .

CDR3aa: CASSLDTDSNQPQHF
CDR3nt: TGTGCCAGCAGCTTGGACACTGATAGCAATCAGCCCCAGCATTTT
v_gene: TRBV7-9
j_gene: TRBJ1-5
abundance: .
d_gene: .

CDR3aa: CASSQEVRQETQYF
CDR3nt: TGTGCCAGCAGCCAAGAAGTCAGGCAAGAGACCCAGTACTTC
v_gene: TRBV4-2
j_gene: TRBJ2-5
abundance: .
d_gene: .

CDR3aa: CASSLVRGEKLFF
CDR3nt: TGTGCCAGCAGCTTGGTTCGGGGTGAAAAACTGTTTTTT
v_gene: TRBV5-8
j_gene: TRBJ1-4
abundance: once
d_gene: .

CDR3aa: CASSVEGPEAFF
CDR3nt: TGTGCCAGCAGCGTAGAGGGGCCTGAAGCTTTCTTT
v_gene: TRBV9
j_gene: TRBJ1-1
abundance: .
d_gene: .

CDR3aa: CASSETGAIYEQYF
CDR3nt: TGCGCCAGCAGCGAGACAGGGGCGATCTACGAGCAGTACTTC
v_gene: TRBV5-1
j_gene: TRBJ2-7
abundance: .
d_gene: TRBD1

CDR3aa: CASAATAYNSPLHF
CDR3nt: TGTGCCAGTGCCGCCACTGCCTATAATTCACCCCTCCACTTT
v_gene: TRBV19
j_gene: TRBJ1-6
abundance: .
d_gene: .

CDR3aa: CASSQETGFDYGYTF
CDR3nt: TGTGCCAGCAGCCAAGAGACAGGGTTTGACTATGGCTACACCTTC
v_gene: TRBV6-5
j_gene: TRBJ1-2
abundance: .
d_gene: TRBD1